This T cell receptor beta chain was sequenced for a study of blood T cell repertoires in COVID-19. Study as a whole: Acute and convalescent COVID-19 specimens originated in the United States, Italy and Spain. T cells, B-cell-depleted T cells, or PBMCs supplied cDNA or gDNA.

V lost 4 bases, J lost 7 bases, and 14 bases lay in between. The CDR3 runs 15 residues. From germline, CDR1 is SGHVS and CDR2 FNYEAQ. Assay used: immunoSEQ multiplex PCR; TCRdb lists only in-frame clones, some missing. The sample has about 180,000 clones, under 85% seen once. The receptor was isolated from a human donor in a cohort sampled during active COVID-19. The rearrangement uses TRBV7-6 and TRBJ1-6; D remains ambiguous. Sample: peripheral blood. The CDR3 spells CASSSQGSGNSPLHF. The CDR3 DNA reads TGTGCCAGCAGCTCGCAAGGTTCGGGAAATTCACCCCTCCACTTT. The whole variable domain, remainder taken from reference TRBV7-6 and TRBJ1-6, is GAGVSQSPRYKVTKRGQDVALRCDPISGHVSLYWYRQALGQGPEFLTYFNYEAQQDKSGLPNDRFSAERPEGSISTLTIQRTEQRDSAMYRCASSSQGSGNSPLHFGNGTRLTVT.